Shown below are 10 T cell receptor beta chains from a single sample sequenced in a study of T cell changes during pregnancy in multiple sclerosis. Profiling relied on immunoSEQ multiplex PCR, and the TCRdb table lists in-frame clones only, not all of them. The sample lists fewer than 40,000 clones; more than 85% were seen once. The sequencing here drew on CD8+ T cells from peripheral blood mononuclear cells, taken after pregnancy. All receptors derive from a female donor with multiple sclerosis, enrolled in a pregnancy study.

The rearrangement uses TRBV9 and TRBJ2-1; perhaps TRBD1 as D (5 bases). The CDR3 is made up of 15 amino acids. Trimming removed 0 bases from V and 2 bases from J, with 9 bases in between. CDR1 SGDLS and CDR2 YYNGEE come from the germline V gene. CDR3 residues: CASSVGQGPYNEQFF. The CDR3 nucleotides read TGTGCCAGCAGCGTAGGGCAGGGCCCCTACAATGAGCAGTTCTTC.

This clone was observed once. This sequence joins TRBV9 and TRBJ2-3; D uncertain. The CDR3 contains 13 residues. Trimming pared 6 bases from V and 2 bases from J, leaving 10 bases between. Looked up from germline, CDR1 is SGDLS and CDR2 is YYNGEE. The CDR3 is CASTSPVTDTQYF. CDR3 DNA: TGTGCCAGCACCTCCCCGGTCACAGATACGCAGTATTTT. The full variable domain, rest sourced from reference TRBV9 and TRBJ2-3, is DSGVTQTPKHLITATGQRVTLRCSPRSGDLSVYWYQQSLDQGLQFLIQYYNGEERAKGNILERFSAQQFPDLHSELNLSSLELGDSALYFCASTSPVTDTQYFGPGTRLTVL.

This sequence joins TRBV29-1 and TRBJ2-7; 7 bases match TRBD1. This CDR3 is built from 14 residues. CDR1 is SQVTM, CDR2 ANQGSEA, per germline. Germline trimming cut 1 base from V and 5 bases from J; bases unmatched to any gene: 8. The CDR3 loop is CSVEVLGQFDEQYF. CDR3 sequence (DNA): TGCAGCGTTGAAGTTTTGGGACAGTTCGACGAGCAGTACTTC.

This clone was found once. The chain carries TRBV19 and TRBJ2-5; a possible D gene is TRBD1 (6 bases). The V end lost 1 base, the J end lost 5 bases, and 14 bases lay between the germline ends. Germline lookup yields CDR1 LNHDA and CDR2 SQIVND (reference sequence). The CDR3 contains 15 residues. The DNA for the CDR3 is TGTGCCAGTAGTATAGGGACAGCTACGGGGGAGACCCAGTACTTC. Translated: CASSIGTATGETQYF. Full variable domain (remainder filled in from reference TRBV19 and TRBJ2-5): DGGITQSPKYLFRKEGQNVTLSCEQNLNHDAMYWYRQDPGQGLRLIYYSQIVNDFQKGDIAEGYSVSREKKESFPLTVTSAQKNPTAFYLCASSIGTATGETQYFGPGTRLLVL.

The chain links TRBV2 to TRBJ1-1, with no clear D. V gave up 9 bases and J gave up 3 bases, with 8 bases separating them. Germline V gene sequence: CDR1 SNHLY, CDR2 FYNNEI. The CDR3 has 11 amino acids. Here the CDR3 reads CASGTDTEAFF. The CDR3 bases are TGTGCCAGTGGAACAGACACTGAAGCTTTCTTT.

This clone was counted ten times or more. CDR3: CASSHGLAYEQYF. CDR3 coding DNA: TGCGCCAGCAGCCACGGACTCGCCTACGAGCAGTACTTC. V is TRBV5-1 and J is TRBJ2-7; D may be TRBD2 (5 bases). Per germline, CDR1 SGHRS and CDR2 YFSETQ. Trimming removed 4 bases from V and 2 bases from J, with 10 bases in between. The CDR3 has 13 residues.

J is TRBJ2-7 and V is TRBV7-2; 7 nucleotides match TRBD2. Germline CDR1 reads SGHTA; CDR2 reads FQGNSA. Trimming cost V 6 bases and J 3 bases; bases outside gene matches: 8. The CDR3 has 14 residues. CDR3 sequence: CASSPGLPGYEQYF. DNA of the CDR3: TGTGCCAGCAGTCCGGGACTACCGGGCTACGAGCAGTACTTC.

The DNA for the CDR3 is TGTGCCAGCAGCTTAGGCAGAGCCGGGGGGAGGGCCTACAATGAGCAGTTCTTC. Its translation: CASSLGRAGGRAYNEQFF. V and J are TRBV13 and TRBJ2-1; the match to TRBD2 covers 7 bases. CDR1 and CDR2 (germline): PRHDT, FYEKMQ (reference sequence). The CDR3 sequence is 18 residues long. Germline trimming cut 0 bases from V and 2 bases from J; bases unmatched to any gene: 10.

Points on this clone: Germline is not matched at one junction end, which may reflect a read error. V gene TRBV9 combines with J gene TRBJ1-6; D gene ambiguous. The CDR3 runs 16 residues. The germline CDR1 and CDR2 sequences are SGDLS and YYNGEE. The CDR3 bases are TGTGCCAGCAGCCCCGAGGGCCCCTACTATAATTCACCCCTTCACTTT. It translates to CASSPEGPYYNSPLHF. The entire variable domain, with the rest obtained from reference TRBV9 and TRBJ1-6, is as follows: DSGVTQTPKHLITATGQRVTLRCSPRSGDLSVYWYQQSLDQGLQFLIQYYNGEERAKGNILERFSAQQFPDLHSELNLSSLELGDSALYFCASSPEGPYYNSPLHFGNGTRLTVT.

The chain employs TRBV7-9 and TRBJ2-5, with D perhaps TRBD2 (6 bases). Per the germline V gene, CDR1 is SEHNR and CDR2 is FQNEAQ (reference sequence). This CDR3 has 13 residues. V lost 3 bases and J lost 7, with 12 bases in between. CDR3 sequence reads: CASSFRGTGTQYF. The CDR3 bases are TGTGCCAGCAGCTTCCGGGGGACGGGGACCCAGTACTTC. The full variable domain, in which reference TRBV7-9 and TRBJ2-5 provide the parts outside the CDR3, is DTGVSQNPRHKITKRGQNVTFRCDPISEHNRLYWYRQTLGQGPEFLTYFQNEAQLEKSRLLSDRFSAERPKGSFSTLEIQRTEQGDSAMYLCASSFRGTGTQYFGPGTRLLVL.